This T cell receptor beta chain stems from a study of Ad26.COV2.S vaccination and SARS-CoV-2 variants. Study at large: Enrollment placed the donor in the COV1001 Ad26.COV2.S trial arm.

Study observations and caveats: Vaccine recipients posted higher spike-specific TCR breadth than their placebo counterparts. Non-spike TCR breadth did not differ much between vaccine and placebo recipients.

On this clone itself: Its antigen remains unknown.

With 0 bases clipped from V and 5 bases from J, the junction kept 2 bases outside the gene matches. The CDR3 runs 14 residues. Germline V gene lookup returns CDR1 LGHDT and CDR2 YNNKEL (reference sequence). Treatment: some 20 received Ad26.COV2.S at low or high dose, single or two shots; several received placebo; per-sample allocation not given. At day 63 after the first vaccine or placebo injection, samples were drawn. Assay used: immunoSEQ multiplex PCR; TCRdb lists only in-frame clones, some missing. This sample carries 440,000 or so clones, about 92% of them seen once, and the ten largest clones take under 2%.

This TCR came from a person aged 18-60 years who received the Ad26.COV2.S COVID-19 vaccine or a placebo. V and J are TRBV3-1 (or the pseudogene TRBV3-2) and TRBJ2-3; 7 bases map to TRBD2. Sequenced here: peripheral blood, sampled in a trial of Ad26.COV2.S vaccine versus placebo. The CDR3 loop is CASSQDTGGDTQYF. The CDR3 nucleotides read TGTGCCAGCAGCCAAGATACGGGGGGAGATACGCAGTATTTT.